The 23 T cell receptor beta chains below come from one sample, sequenced in a study of blood T cell repertoires in COVID-19. Assay: immunoSEQ multiplex PCR; the TCRdb copy retains only in-frame clones and omits some. The sample contains around 220,000 clones, around 86% of which appear only once. Sequenced: peripheral blood. The receptors were sampled from a human donor in a cohort sampled during active COVID-19.

A single count supports this clone. V and J are TRBV28 and TRBJ2-7, with TRBD2 matching 7 bases. The CDR3 has 13 amino acids. From germline, CDR1 is MDHEN and CDR2 SYDVKM. V lost 9 bases, J lost 5 bases, and 10 bases stayed unmatched. The CDR3 here is CASRGSPLNEQYF. The CDR3 coding sequence is TGTGCCAGTCGCGGGAGCCCTCTTAACGAGCAGTACTTC.

The chain employs TRBV12-3 or TRBV12-4 and TRBJ1-1; 7 positions match TRBD1. The length of the CDR3 is 13 residues. Unmatched junction bases numbered 5, after V lost 6 bases and J lost 4 bases. The CDR3 here is CASSTTGSTEAFF. CDR3 DNA sequence: TGTGCCAGCAGCACGACAGGGAGCACTGAAGCTTTCTTT.

The rearrangement links TRBV5-1 to TRBJ1-2, with no clear D. Trimming stripped 1 base from V and 4 bases from J, with 8 bases between. Germline V lookup: CDR1 SGHRS, CDR2 YFSETQ. The CDR3 length is 13 residues. CDR3 in amino acids: CASSLSQIYGYTF. The CDR3 nucleotides read TGCGCCAGCAGCTTGTCGCAGATCTATGGCTACACCTTC.

The chain has TRBV27 and TRBJ2-2, with D maybe TRBD2 (6 bases). There are 15 residues in the CDR3. V was shortened by 6 bases and J by 0 bases, with 11 bases between the two germline ends. Germline V gene data show CDR1 as MNHEY and CDR2 as SMNVEV (reference sequence). CDR3 sequence (DNA): TGTGCCAGCAGGCGGACTACCTCGAACACCGGGGAGCTGTTTTTT. This translates into CASRRTTSNTGELFF.

This clone was counted many times. The V and J genes are TRBV27 and TRBJ1-1; TRBD1 matches at 10 bases. V shed 5 bases, J shed 4 bases, and the junction held 4 bases outside the gene matches. In germline, CDR1 is MNHEY, CDR2 SMNVEV (reference sequence). The CDR3 loop spans 14 amino acids. CDR3 in DNA: TGTGCCAGCAGTGACAGGGGGCAGGGCACTGAAGCTTTCTTT. It codes for CASSDRGQGTEAFF.

The chain recombines TRBV6-6 with TRBJ1-4; the D is unclear. Germline V gene lookup returns CDR1 MNHNY and CDR2 SVGAGI (reference sequence). V shed 5 bases and J shed 3 bases, with 13 bases lying between them. This CDR3 spans 15 amino acids. In nucleotides, the CDR3 is TGTGCCAGCAGTACCCGGGGAACAGCTAATGAAAAACTGTTTTTT. Amino acid sequence: CASSTRGTANEKLFF.

The V gene is TRBV7-2, the J gene TRBJ1-2, with TRBD1 identical over 10 bases. V gave up 5 bases and J gave up 5 bases; unmatched junction bases: 8. Germline loops: CDR1 SGHTA, CDR2 FQGNSA. CDR3 length equals 15 residues. CDR3 region: CASSLWGGQGYGYTF. In nucleotides, the CDR3 is TGTGCCAGCAGCCTATGGGGGGGACAGGGGTATGGCTACACCTTC.

The rearrangement links TRBV24-1 to TRBJ2-7; 8 bases agree with TRBD1. The CDR3 totals 13 residues. CDR1 and CDR2 from the germline V gene are KGHDR and SFDVKD. V shed 4 bases and J 6 bases; nucleotides not matched to a gene: 4. The CDR3 loop is CATSDPGQGEQYF. CDR3 in DNA: TGTGCCACCAGTGACCCCGGACAGGGCGAGCAGTACTTC.

The chain recombines TRBV19 with TRBJ2-1, with 7 bases that match TRBD2. Per the germline V gene, CDR1 is LNHDA and CDR2 is SQIVND (reference sequence). The CDR3 length is 15 residues. Trimming took 3 bases from V and 2 from J; bases not matched to a gene: 4. CDR3 loop: CASSITAGPYNEQFF. The CDR3 DNA is TGTGCCAGTAGTATTACAGCGGGACCCTACAATGAGCAGTTCTTC.

The rearrangement links TRBV7-9 to TRBJ1-1, with 9 bases fitting TRBD1. In germline, CDR1 is SEHNR, CDR2 FQNEAQ (reference sequence). Unmatched junction bases numbered 8, after V lost 4 bases and J lost 5 bases. This CDR3 contains 15 residues. The CDR3 is CASSSQQGADTEAFF. The CDR3 nucleotides are TGTGCCAGCAGCTCCCAACAGGGGGCGGATACTGAAGCTTTCTTT.

The chain carries TRBV18 and TRBJ2-1; possible D gene TRBD2, 5 bases. Trimming pared 0 bases from V and 5 bases from J, leaving 14 bases between. The CDR3 spans 16 residues. Looked up from germline, CDR1 is KGHSH and CDR2 is LQKENI. CDR3 sequence (DNA): TGTGCCAGCTCACCACCTCCCGGGATAGAAGACAATGAGCAGTTCTTC. Translating gives CASSPPPGIEDNEQFF.

The chain has TRBV5-1 and TRBJ2-1, with 11 bases that match TRBD2. The CDR3 runs 15 residues. Germline trimming cut 5 bases from V and 6 bases from J; bases unmatched to any gene: 7. Germline assignment: CDR1 SGHRS and CDR2 YFSETQ. CDR3 sequence: CASRYLAGGINEQFF. The CDR3 nucleotides are TGCGCCAGCAGGTATCTAGCGGGAGGTATCAATGAGCAGTTCTTC.

The rearrangement uses TRBV13 and TRBJ1-2; weak D call: TRBD1 (6 bases). CDR1 and CDR2 from the germline V gene are PRHDT and FYEKMQ (reference sequence). CDR3 length: 14 amino acids. Trimming shortened V by 2 bases and J by 5 bases, and 12 bases separated the two germline ends. CDR3 coding DNA: TGTGCCAGCAGCTTATCGGACAGCTCATATGGCTACACCTTC. Translating gives CASSLSDSSYGYTF.

Concerning this clone: Other DNA sequences from this sample encode an identical CDR3 as well. This rearrangement joins TRBV20-1 to TRBJ2-7, with D possibly matching TRBD1 (5 bases). This CDR3 has 11 residues. Trimming took 3 bases from V and 5 from J, leaving 8 bases between them. Germline CDR1 reads DFQATT; CDR2 reads SNEGSKA (reference sequence). CDR3 residues: CSASSGHEQYF. CDR3 bases: TGCAGTGCTAGCTCAGGGCACGAGCAGTACTTC.

This chain uses TRBV29-1 with TRBJ1-2, with D perhaps TRBD1 (5 bases). V gave up 3 bases and J gave up 7 bases, with 12 bases separating them. CDR1 is SQVTM, CDR2 ANQGSEA, per germline. The CDR3 is 12 amino acids. Here the CDR3 reads CSVDRERSGYTF. Here the CDR3 DNA reads TGCAGCGTTGACAGGGAAAGGAGTGGCTACACCTTC.

The rearrangement uses TRBV10-2 and TRBJ1-2; D gene uncertain. Trimming took off 2 bases at V and 8 bases at J, with 9 bases between the two ends. Germline-derived CDR1 and CDR2 are WSHSY and SAAADI. CDR3 length: 12 amino acids. This chain's CDR3 is CASSEHVTGYTF. DNA for the CDR3: TGCGCCAGCAGTGAGCATGTGACAGGCTACACCTTC.

The rearrangement links TRBV7-6 to TRBJ2-7; D not certain. The CDR3 contains 12 residues. Trimming shortened V by 5 bases and J by 6 bases, and 11 bases separated the two germline ends. From germline, CDR1 is SGHVS and CDR2 FNYEAQ. The CDR3 sequence: CASSPGRGEQYF. Written as DNA, the CDR3 is TGTGCCAGCAGCCCGGGTCGCGGCGAGCAGTACTTC.

This chain joins TRBV29-1 and TRBJ1-2; 10 bases match TRBD1. Germline V lookup: CDR1 SQVTM, CDR2 ANQGSEA. CDR3 length equals 13 residues. Trimming cost V 5 bases and J 6 bases; bases outside gene matches: 6. CDR3 amino acids: CSVSPGQGNGYTF. CDR3 DNA sequence: TGCAGCGTTAGTCCGGGACAGGGGAATGGCTACACCTTC.

This chain links TRBV30 with TRBJ2-7; TRBD2 matches at 10 bases. Germline V CDR1 and CDR2: GTSNPN, SVGIG (reference sequence). This CDR3 contains 13 residues. V shed 4 bases and J 7 bases; nucleotides not matched to a gene: 7. The CDR3 spells CAWIRLAGGEQYF. For the CDR3, the DNA is TGTGCCTGGATACGACTAGCGGGCGGGGAGCAGTACTTC.

This chain uses TRBV6-6 with TRBJ1-4, with TRBD1 identical over 8 bases. Germline lookup yields CDR1 MNHNY and CDR2 SVGAGI (reference sequence). CDR3 length: 14 amino acids. J was trimmed by 6 bases and V by 6 bases; bases with no gene match: 6. CDR3 coding DNA: TGTGCCAGCAGCTCAGGGGGCTTTTATGAAAAACTGTTTTTT. This translates into CASSSGGFYEKLFF.

CDR3 DNA sequence: TGTGCCAGCACCGAGCCTCCGGGGAACTATGGCTACACCTTC. Protein sequence: CASTEPPGNYGYTF. The chain uses TRBV2 and TRBJ1-2, with unresolved D. From germline, CDR1 is SNHLY and CDR2 FYNNEI. Trimming left V 7 bases short and J 2 bases short, with 14 bases between. There are 14 residues in the CDR3.

This sequence joins TRBV6-2 or TRBV6-3 and TRBJ2-4; 14 nucleotides match TRBD2. Losses at the gene ends were 2 bases for V and 1 base for J; bases not matched to a gene: 4. CDR3 length: 18 amino acids. From germline, CDR1 is MNHEY and CDR2 SVGEGT. CDR3 in amino acids: CASSYRTSGRFAKNIQYF. The CDR3 bases are TGTGCCAGCAGTTACAGGACTAGCGGGAGGTTCGCCAAAAACATTCAGTACTTC.

The CDR3 nucleotides are TGTGCCTGGAGTATAGCCTACGAGCAGTACTTC. Protein: CAWSIAYEQYF. The V call is TRBV30, the J call TRBJ2-7; D remains unclear. V was clipped by 2 bases and J by 2 bases, with 4 bases between them. This CDR3 region has 11 residues. From germline, CDR1 is GTSNPN and CDR2 SVGIG (reference sequence).